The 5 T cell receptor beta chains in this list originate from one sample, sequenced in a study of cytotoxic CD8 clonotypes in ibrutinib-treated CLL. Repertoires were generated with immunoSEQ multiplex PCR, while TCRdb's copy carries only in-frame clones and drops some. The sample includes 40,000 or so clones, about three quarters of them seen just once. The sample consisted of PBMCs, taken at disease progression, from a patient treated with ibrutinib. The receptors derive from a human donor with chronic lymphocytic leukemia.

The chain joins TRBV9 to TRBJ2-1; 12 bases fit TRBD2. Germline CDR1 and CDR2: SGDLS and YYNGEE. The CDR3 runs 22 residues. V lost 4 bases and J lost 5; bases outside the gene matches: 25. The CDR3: CASSQGARLPLAGGQKDNEQFF. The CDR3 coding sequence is TGTGCCAGCAGCCAGGGGGCCAGGCTTCCCCTAGCGGGAGGGCAAAAGGACAATGAGCAGTTCTTC.

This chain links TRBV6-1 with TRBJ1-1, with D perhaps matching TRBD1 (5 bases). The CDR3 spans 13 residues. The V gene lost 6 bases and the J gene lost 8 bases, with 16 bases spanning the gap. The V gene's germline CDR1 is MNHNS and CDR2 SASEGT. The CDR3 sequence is CASRRDSQGEAFF. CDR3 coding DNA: TGTGCCAGCAGACGGGACTCCCAAGGGGAAGCTTTCTTT.

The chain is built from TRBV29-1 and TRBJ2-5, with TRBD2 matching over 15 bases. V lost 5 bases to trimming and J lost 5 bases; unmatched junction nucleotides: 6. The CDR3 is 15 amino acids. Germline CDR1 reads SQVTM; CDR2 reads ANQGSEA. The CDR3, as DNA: TGCAGCGTTAAAGGGACTAGCGGGAGGAGGGAGACCCAGTACTTC. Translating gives CSVKGTSGRRETQYF. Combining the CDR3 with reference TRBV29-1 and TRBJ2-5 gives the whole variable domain SAVISQKPSRDICQRGTSLTIQCQVDSQVTMMFWYRQQPGQSLTLIATANQGSEATYESGFVIDKFPISRPNLTFSTLTVSNMSPEDSSIYLCSVKGTSGRRETQYFGPGTRLLVL.

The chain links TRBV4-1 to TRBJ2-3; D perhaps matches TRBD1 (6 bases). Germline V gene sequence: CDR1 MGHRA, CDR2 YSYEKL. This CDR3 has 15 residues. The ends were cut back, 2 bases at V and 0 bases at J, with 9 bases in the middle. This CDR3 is CASSQRGTSTDTQYF. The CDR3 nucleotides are TGCGCCAGCAGCCAAAGGGGGACAAGCACAGATACGCAGTATTTT.

The CDR3 DNA reads TGTGCCTGGAGTGTAACGGGTTCCTCTGAAGCTTTCTTT. This encodes CAWSVTGSSEAFF. V usage is TRBV30 and J usage is TRBJ1-1; D not resolved. Trimming took off 0 bases at V and 6 bases at J, with 11 bases between the two ends. Germline V gene sequence: CDR1 GTSNPN, CDR2 SVGIG (reference sequence). The CDR3 totals 13 residues.